The clone carrying this TCR beta chain was counted a few times. Its antigen is unknown. These data come from a study of post-analysis software for immune sequencing data. Study-wide points: Comparison of patients with controls showed roughly five TRBV segments more frequent in patients, TRBV5-6, TRBV5-1 and TRBV20-1 among them. Controls showed significantly higher normalized Chao1 diversity than did multiple sclerosis patients.

Researchers reported that TCR beta cDNA libraries carried unique molecular identifiers. T cells numbering about 0.95 to 11 million gave rise to roughly 550,000 cDNA molecules. TCRdb used MiXCR to reprocess the PCR reads, holding one entry per CDR3 protein. The repertoire consists of about half a million distinct CDR3 sequences, with under 55% occurring once and the leading ten covering roughly an eighth. CDR3 length: 16 residues. Deletions cut 3 bases from V and 2 bases from J, with 15 bases between. Germline V gene data show CDR1 as SGDLS and CDR2 as YYNGEE. The chain has TRBV9 and TRBJ2-1; D is possibly TRBD1 (6 bases). The source material was blood. This TCR was sampled from a girl aged 5-17 years with multiple sclerosis. The CDR3 loop is CASSATGTPAYNEQFF. The CDR3 DNA sequence: TGTGCCAGCAGCGCTACCGGGACACCAGCCTACAATGAGCAGTTCTTC.